Sequencing of this TCR beta chain was carried out in a study of identical twins. General study points: The study found weaker excess twin sharing in beta out-of-frame sequences. Models underpredicted monozygotic twin sharing of out-of-frame TCR alpha.

Points on this clonotype: The antigen is undetermined.

Addition of a universal primer site occurred through template switching, and cDNA carried unique molecular identifiers. Each CDR3 protein is one row after TCRdb ran MiXCR on the 5' RACE reads. In the table there are under 900,000 distinct CDR3 sequences, roughly an eighth of which are singletons. V was pared by 0 bases and J by 6 bases, with 11 bases between. Germline V lookup: CDR1 LNHNV, CDR2 YYDKDF (reference sequence). The CDR3 spans 14 residues. These records were also assigned to another study, of yellow fever vaccine responses in identical twins.

This TCR derives from a woman between 18 and 29 years old in good health. Source material: PBMCs. V and J are TRBV15 and TRBJ2-5; a weak D match, TRBD2 (6 bases). In DNA, the CDR3 is TGTGCCACCAGCAGAGATGGAGGGTTGCAGACCCAGTACTTC. This sequence encodes CATSRDGGLQTQYF.